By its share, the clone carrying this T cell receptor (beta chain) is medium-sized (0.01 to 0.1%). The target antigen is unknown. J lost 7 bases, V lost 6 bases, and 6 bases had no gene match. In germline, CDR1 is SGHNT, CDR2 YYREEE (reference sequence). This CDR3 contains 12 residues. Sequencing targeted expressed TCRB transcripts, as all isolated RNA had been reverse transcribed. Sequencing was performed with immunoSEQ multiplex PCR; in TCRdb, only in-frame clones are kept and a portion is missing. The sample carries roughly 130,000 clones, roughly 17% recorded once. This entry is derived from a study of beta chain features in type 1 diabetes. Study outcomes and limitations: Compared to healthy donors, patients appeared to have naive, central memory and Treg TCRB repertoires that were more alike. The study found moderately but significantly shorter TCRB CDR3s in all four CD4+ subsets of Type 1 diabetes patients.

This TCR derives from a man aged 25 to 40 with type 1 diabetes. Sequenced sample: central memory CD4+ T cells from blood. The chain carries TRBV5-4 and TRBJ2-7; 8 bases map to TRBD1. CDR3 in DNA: TGTGCCAGCACCAGGACAGGGCAGGAGCAGTACTTC. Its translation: CASTRTGQEQYF. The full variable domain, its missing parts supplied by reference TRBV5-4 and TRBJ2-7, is ETGVTQSPTHLIKTRGQQVTLRCSSQSGHNTVSWYQQALGQGPQFIFQYYREEENGRGNFPPRFSGLQFPNYSSELNVNALELDDSALYLCASTRTGQEQYFGPGTRLTVT.